These 9 T cell receptor beta chains originate from one sample sequenced in a study of blood T cell repertoires in COVID-19. Method: immunoSEQ multiplex PCR; TCRdb's copy keeps in-frame clones and lacks some. This table holds around 60,000 clones, approximately 86% found once. The sequenced sample consisted of peripheral blood. These receptors were taken from a man aged 45-60 years with active COVID-19.

The rearrangement links TRBV9 to TRBJ2-2; D is unresolved. Germline CDR1 and CDR2: SGDLS and YYNGEE. V was pared by 0 bases and J by 5 bases, with 5 bases between. The CDR3 length is 13 residues. The CDR3 DNA reads as TGTGCCAGCAGCGTAGCCGGTACCGGGGAGCTGTTTTTT. Its translation: CASSVAGTGELFF.

This clone was detected only a few times. V is TRBV5-1 and J is TRBJ1-4, with 7 bases identical to TRBD1. The V gene end was trimmed by 1 base and the J gene end by 10 bases; junction bases not matched to a gene: 4. The length of the CDR3 is 13 residues. Germline V gene lookup returns CDR1 SGHRS and CDR2 YFSETQ. For the CDR3, the DNA is TGCGCCAGCAGCTTGACAGGGGTGAGAAAACTGTTTTTT. Translated: CASSLTGVRKLFF.

The chain is built from TRBV27 and TRBJ1-2; possible D gene TRBD1, 6 bases. This CDR3 region has 15 residues. Trimming removed 0 bases at V and 2 bases at J, with 10 bases between. Germline CDR1 is MNHEY and CDR2 is SMNVEV (reference sequence). CDR3 amino acids: CASSLSKQGNYGYTF. CDR3 in DNA: TGTGCCAGCAGTTTATCAAAACAGGGCAACTATGGCTACACCTTC.

V gene TRBV18 combines with J gene TRBJ1-1; D is undetermined. With 3 bases removed from V and 4 bases from J, the gap between germline ends came to 9 bases. The CDR3 sequence is 13 residues long. The germline V gene has CDR1 KGHSH and CDR2 LQKENI. The CDR3 DNA is TGTGCCAGCTCACCGTCTGGGAGCACTGAAGCTTTCTTT. Its protein product is CASSPSGSTEAFF.

J is TRBJ2-2 and V is TRBV6-2 or TRBV6-3; unclear D gene. Deletions cut 1 base from V and 3 bases from J, with 6 bases between. CDR1 MNHEY and CDR2 SVGEGT come from the germline V gene. The CDR3 covers 14 residues. The CDR3 region has the DNA TGTGCCAGCAGTTACTACCCAGACACCGGGGAGCTGTTTTTT. Translated, it gives CASSYYPDTGELFF.

This clone came up once. The chain employs TRBV5-1 and TRBJ2-7, with 8 bases matching TRBD2. The CDR3 runs 15 residues. Unmatched junction bases numbered 11, after V lost 4 bases and J lost 5 bases. Germline loops: CDR1 SGHRS, CDR2 YFSETQ. The CDR3 DNA follows: TGCGCCAGCAGCCCAGGACGGGGGGGTAGGGACGAGCAGTACTTC. Translating it yields CASSPGRGGRDEQYF.

The chain couples TRBV18 to TRBJ1-4; 7 bases match TRBD1. J lost 9 bases, V lost 6 bases, and 10 bases had no gene match. CDR1 and CDR2 from the germline V gene are KGHSH and LQKENI. The CDR3 runs 14 residues. The CDR3 protein is CASSLPGQMKKLFF. The CDR3 DNA sequence: TGTGCCAGCTCCCTACCGGGACAGATGAAAAAACTGTTTTTT.

This clone came up once. As DNA, the CDR3 is TGTGCCAGCAGTGAAGCGCGCGGGGCGTCCGGTGGTGGCTACACCTTC. It is translated as CASSEARGASGGGYTF. The chain is built from TRBV2 and TRBJ1-2, with TRBD1 as a possible D gene (5 bases). Germline V gene lookup returns CDR1 SNHLY and CDR2 FYNNEI. Trimming shortened V by 0 bases and J by 7 bases, and 18 bases separated the two germline ends. CDR3 length: 16 residues. The complete variable domain, with remaining parts taken from reference TRBV2 and TRBJ1-2, reads EPEVTQTPSHQVTQMGQEVILRCVPISNHLYFYWYRQILGQKVEFLVSFYNNEISEKSEIFDDQFSVERPDGSNFTLKIRSTKLEDSAMYFCASSEARGASGGGYTFGSGTRLTVV.

This sequence joins TRBV6-5 and TRBJ1-6, with 7 bases matching TRBD1. The CDR3 runs 15 residues. The trim removed 10 bases at V and 7 bases at J, leaving 13 bases unmatched. Germline V gene data show CDR1 as MNHEY and CDR2 as SVGAGI. The CDR3 region is CATLNGDSENSPLHF. The CDR3 DNA sequence: TGTGCCACCCTAAATGGGGACAGCGAAAATTCACCCCTCCACTTT.